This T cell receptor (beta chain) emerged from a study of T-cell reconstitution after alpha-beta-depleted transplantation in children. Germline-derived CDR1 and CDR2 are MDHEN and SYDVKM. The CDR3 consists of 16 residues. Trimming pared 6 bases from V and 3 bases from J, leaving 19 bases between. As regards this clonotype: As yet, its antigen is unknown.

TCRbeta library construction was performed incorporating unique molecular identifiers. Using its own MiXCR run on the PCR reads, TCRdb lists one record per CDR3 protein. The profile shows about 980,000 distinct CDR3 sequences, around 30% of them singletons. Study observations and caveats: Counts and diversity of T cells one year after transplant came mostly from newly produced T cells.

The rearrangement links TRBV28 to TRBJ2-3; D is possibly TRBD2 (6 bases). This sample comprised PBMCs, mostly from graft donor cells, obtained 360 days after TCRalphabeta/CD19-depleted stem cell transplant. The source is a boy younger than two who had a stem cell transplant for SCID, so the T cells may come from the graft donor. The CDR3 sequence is CASSLGEAVRTDTQYF. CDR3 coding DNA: TGTGCCAGCAGCCTCGGGGAGGCAGTAAGGACAGATACGCAGTATTTT.